In this sample, the clone carrying this T cell receptor (beta chain) turned up many times. The data derive from a study of T cells in Graves' hyperthyroidism and ophthalmopathy. Orbital computed tomography, thyroid ultrasound, serum thyroxine and TRAb, and clinical symptoms together informed the diagnoses. Researchers amplified the TCR beta CDR3 regions from RNA transcripts. An initial round of RT-PCR targeting the TCR CDR3 relied on the HTBI primer set. MiXCR was run by TCRdb on the multiplex PCR reads, yielding one entry per CDR3 protein. The table shows 300,000 to 350,000 distinct CDR3 sequences, with around 14% occurring only once. The CDR3 is 12 amino acids. Germline loops: CDR1 MDHEN, CDR2 SYDVKM. Between the trimmed V and J ends, which lost 5 bases and 7 bases, there was a span of 11 bases.

The specimen sequenced was blood. The sequence came from a woman aged 25 to 39 with Graves' hyperthyroidism. The V gene is TRBV28, the J gene TRBJ1-1; D may be TRBD1 (6 bases). The DNA of the CDR3 is TGTGCCAGCAGTCTCGGGACAAGTGAAGCTTTCTTT. Its protein product is CASSLGTSEAFF.